This note documents a single T cell receptor (beta chain) sequence. Which antigen it targets is not known. No base-level quality is on record; no much larger clone is a single base apart. At the junction V is shortened by 4 bases and J by 4 bases; bases outside the gene matches: 3. The CDR3 numbers 14 residues from cysteine through phenylalanine. Only the CDR3 part of the read is kept: 42 bases, read in frame from the first base. The germline V gene encodes CDR1 SEHNR and CDR2 FQNEAQ (reference sequence). The sample's time point label, in plain terms: around 29 days on oral tofacitinib. The treatment or condition tag for this specimen amounts to: oral pan-JAK inhibitor, 5-10 mg twice daily. Lesional scalp punch biopsies and peripheral blood were obtained from alopecia areata patients. PBMCs were separated by density centrifugation and stained for CD3, CD4 and CD8, after which CD4+ and CD8+ T cells were sorted on a FACSAria.

This entry is derived from a study of CD8+ T cells in alopecia areata (dated by TCRdb to between 2017 and 2018). For context, the study as a whole: The treated patients took part in an open-label pilot trial in which moderate-to-severe alopecia areata was treated with oral tofacitinib at 5 to 10 mg twice daily. Tofacitinib was administered for 6 to 18 months, and 6 months of follow-up off drug were then conducted to assess delayed response and recurrence. In treated patients, disease severity was measured using the SALT score, which gives the percentage of scalp surface area affected. High-throughput TCRbeta sequencing was used to examine T cell clonal expansion in alopecia areata in both the C3H/HeJ mouse model and human patients. In humans, TCRbeta sequencing was performed on scalp tissue and on sorted CD4+ and CD8+ peripheral blood T cells from healthy controls and from patients with patchy or totalis/universalis alopecia areata. Biopsies were taken from tofacitinib-treated patients at baseline and again at 4 and 24 weeks into treatment, and several of those patients also had a later scalp biopsy. Scalp clonality was compared across normal scalp (n=4), patchy alopecia areata scalp (n=8), and alopecia totalis/universalis scalp (n=8). RNA was extracted with the PAXgene miRNA kit for fixed scalp, the miRNeasy kit for PBMCs, and the RNeasy kit for mouse skin. TCRbeta CDR3 regions were amplified by immunoSEQ multiplex PCR with 35 Vbeta forward and 13 Jbeta reverse primers. Findings and caveats that apply to the study as a whole: Unlike mouse skin, which is dominated by gammadelta T cells, normal human skin has resident alphabeta T cells that are also sequenced, and this complicates analysis of the scalp TCR repertoire. The treated cohort was small, with a single nonresponder, so links between baseline CD8+ expansion and response need larger studies. Compared with normal scalp, lesional scalp, particularly in alopecia totalis/universalis, had higher clonality and more expanded CD8+ clones, which suggests antigenic drive. During tofacitinib treatment, many expanded lesional clones stuck around in both scalp and blood, and this persistence may partly explain why relapse happens after treatment is stopped. Tofacitinib significantly lowered scalp clonality and the number of expanded CD8+ clones among the top 100 scalp clones. Compared with mice, TCR sequences shared between patients were less clear, possibly partly because of HLA diversity across the patient population.

The library came from the immunoSEQ multiplex PCR assay. To provide template for TCR sequencing, every sample had RNA extracted and reverse transcribed into cDNA. First-strand cDNA was synthesized with SuperScript III using a 2:1 mix of oligo-dT and random hexamers. A synthetic immune receptor repertoire was used to measure amplification bias, and any remaining bias was corrected computationally. The published analysis was carried out like this. Raw reads were preprocessed for error removal, and CDR3 was defined according to IMGT conventions as running from the conserved cysteine to phenylalanine. Clonality was computed as 1 minus the Shannon entropy, with the entropy normalized by log2 of the number of productive unique TCRs. Scalp TCRbeta sequences were cross-referenced with sorted blood CD4 and CD8 repertoires so that the CD4 or CD8 identity of scalp clones could be inferred. Here the immuneACCESS table is served through TCRdb, limited to in-frame sequences with V and J called. Missing clones are a known gap in these copies; in checked studies unresolved V genes cover under half, and the rest lacks a known reason. The V and J calls and clone size come from that table; D and trimming were worked out from the DNA. Recorded for this sample are 150,000 or so clones; under 70% of them occurred a single time. The ten most abundant clones make up around 0.91% of the sample.

The chain is encoded by TRBV7-9 joined to TRBJ2-7; the central 11 bases match TRBD2. The TCR sequence derives from a human donor with alopecia areata. The specimen was CD4+ T cells sorted from blood, collected at week 4, from a patient treated with tofacitinib. CDR3 sequence: CASSSSGGLYEQYF. The sequenced DNA: TGTGCCAGCAGCTCTAGCGGGGGGCTGTACGAGCAGTACTTC.